Given below is one T cell receptor (beta chain) in context. Trimming took off 7 bases at V and 6 bases at J, with 16 bases between the two ends. Germline V gives CDR1 LNHDA, CDR2 SQIVND (reference sequence). The CDR3 extends over 14 amino acids. The sample belongs to a study of blood T cell repertoires in COVID-19. Whole-study context: Spain, Italy and the United States supplied samples that represented acute and convalescent COVID-19. PBMCs, B-cell-depleted T cells, or T cells provided the cDNA or gDNA that made up the material.

In the authors' workflow: Amplifying reference gene primers gave estimates of nucleated cell counts. Clones were sequenced by immunoSEQ multiplex PCR, and TCRdb holds only the in-frame ones, with some missing. D and trimming were read from the DNA, whereas the V and J calls and clone size are those reported in that table. The table shows over 450,000 clones, with roughly nine tenths occurring only once. The Seattle patients, enrolled during active infection, were followed longitudinally. The TCR was taken from a woman aged 45 to 65 with COVID-19, enrolled during active disease. Sequenced sample: peripheral blood. V and J are TRBV19 and TRBJ1-5, with D possibly being TRBD1 (6 bases). CDR3: CASTEGGGGQPQHF. The CDR3 DNA follows: TGTGCCAGTACCGAAGGCGGGGGCGGTCAGCCCCAGCATTTT.